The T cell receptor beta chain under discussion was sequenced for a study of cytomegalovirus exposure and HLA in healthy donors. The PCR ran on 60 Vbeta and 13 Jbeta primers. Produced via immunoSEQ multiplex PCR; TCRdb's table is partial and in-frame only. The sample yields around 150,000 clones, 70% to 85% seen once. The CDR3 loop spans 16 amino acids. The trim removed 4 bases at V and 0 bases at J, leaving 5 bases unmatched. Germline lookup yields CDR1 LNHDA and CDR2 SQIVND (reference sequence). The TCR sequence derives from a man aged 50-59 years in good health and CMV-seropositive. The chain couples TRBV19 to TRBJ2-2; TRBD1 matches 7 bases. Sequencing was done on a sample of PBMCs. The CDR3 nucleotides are TGTGCCAGTAGTAAGCAAGGGGGCTCGAACACCGGGGAGCTGTTTTTT. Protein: CASSKQGGSNTGELFF.